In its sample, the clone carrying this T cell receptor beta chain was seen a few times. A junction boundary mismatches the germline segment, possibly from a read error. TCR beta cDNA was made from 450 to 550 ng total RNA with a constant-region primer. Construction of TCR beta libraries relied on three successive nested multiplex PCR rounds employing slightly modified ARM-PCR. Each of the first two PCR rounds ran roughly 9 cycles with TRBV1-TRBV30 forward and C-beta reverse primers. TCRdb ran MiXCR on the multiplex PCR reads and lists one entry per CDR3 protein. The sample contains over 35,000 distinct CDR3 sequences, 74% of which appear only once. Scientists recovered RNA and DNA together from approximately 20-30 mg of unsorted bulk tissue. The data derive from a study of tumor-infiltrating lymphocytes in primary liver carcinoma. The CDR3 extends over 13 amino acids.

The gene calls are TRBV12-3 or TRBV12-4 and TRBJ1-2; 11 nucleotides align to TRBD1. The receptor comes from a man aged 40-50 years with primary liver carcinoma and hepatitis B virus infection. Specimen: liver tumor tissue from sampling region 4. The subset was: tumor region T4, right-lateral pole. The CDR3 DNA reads TGTGTCAGCGGTTCCTGGGACAGGGGGGACTACACCTTC. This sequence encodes CVSGSWDRGDYTF.